This TCR beta chain was obtained from a study of T cell responses to AZD1222 COVID-19 vaccine. Study as a whole: Researchers grouped second doses given at about 4 or about 12 weeks into one pool. The study's findings and limits: Two doses of AZD1222 preceded a rise in Spike-specific TCR breadth and depth.

From germline, CDR1 is MNHNY and CDR2 SVGAGI (reference sequence). The CDR3 loop spans 15 amino acids. V shed 1 base and J 6 bases; nucleotides not matched to a gene: 5. Worth noting for this clone: Its antigen is not known.

This table comes from immunoSEQ multiplex PCR, and its TCRdb copy is limited to in-frame clones, with some not included. The table lists over 150,000 clones, roughly 87% of them singletons. This chain connects TRBV6-6 to TRBJ2-7; 11 positions match TRBD2. Sequenced material: peripheral blood, taken on day 0 of AZD1222 vaccination. The clonotype originates from an adult in good health. CDR3 loop: CASSYLAGGPGEQYF. The CDR3 DNA sequence: TGTGCCAGCAGTTACTTAGCGGGAGGGCCGGGCGAGCAGTACTTC.